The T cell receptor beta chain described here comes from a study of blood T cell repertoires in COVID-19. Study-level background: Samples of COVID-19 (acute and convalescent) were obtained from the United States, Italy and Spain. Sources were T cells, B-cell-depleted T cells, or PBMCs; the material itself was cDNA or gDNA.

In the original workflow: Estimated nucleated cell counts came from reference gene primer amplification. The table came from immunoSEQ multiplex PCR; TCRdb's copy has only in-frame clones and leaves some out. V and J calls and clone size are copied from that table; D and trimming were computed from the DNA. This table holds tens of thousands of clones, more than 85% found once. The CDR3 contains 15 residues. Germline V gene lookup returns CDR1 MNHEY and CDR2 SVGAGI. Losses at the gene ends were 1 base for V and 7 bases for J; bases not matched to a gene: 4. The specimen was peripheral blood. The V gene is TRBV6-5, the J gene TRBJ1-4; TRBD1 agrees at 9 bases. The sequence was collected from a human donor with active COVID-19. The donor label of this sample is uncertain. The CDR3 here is CASSYFRDRVEKLFF. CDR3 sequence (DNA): TGTGCCAGCAGTTACTTCCGGGACAGGGTTGAAAAACTGTTTTTT.